Presented here are 3 T cell receptor beta chains from one specimen sequenced in a study of blood T cell repertoires in COVID-19. Using immunoSEQ multiplex PCR, the repertoire was profiled, and TCRdb retains in-frame clones only, with some absent. The sample includes roughly 200,000 clones, around 83% of them seen just once. Sample: peripheral blood. Every receptor here comes from a woman aged 80 or older with COVID-19, enrolled during active disease.

This chain joins TRBV5-1 and TRBJ2-5; TRBD1 matches 11 bases. Germline trimming cut 6 bases from V and 3 bases from J; bases unmatched to any gene: 7. This CDR3 has 15 residues. Per germline, CDR1 SGHRS and CDR2 YFSETQ. The CDR3 DNA reads as TGCGCCAGCACCTCTGGGGGACAGGGGGAAGAGACCCAGTACTTC. This encodes CASTSGGQGEETQYF.

The chain has TRBV7-8 and TRBJ2-7; TRBD2 matches at 7 bases. After removal of 1 base from V and 2 bases from J, the junction contained 8 bases not matched to a gene. The CDR3 consists of 16 residues. The germline CDR1 and CDR2 sequences are SGHVS and FQNEAQ. In DNA form, the CDR3 reads TGTGCCAGCAGCTTAGGATGGGGGAGGGAACCCTACGAGCAGTACTTC. This gives the protein CASSLGWGREPYEQYF.

This chain connects TRBV5-6 to TRBJ1-3; D is unclear. Germline values: CDR1 SGHDT, CDR2 YYEEEE. V was trimmed by 4 bases and J by 10 bases, leaving 15 bases between them. The CDR3 runs to 13 residues. The CDR3 region is CASSRKYLSTIYF. The CDR3 DNA reads as TGTGCCAGCAGCCGTAAATACCTGAGTACCATATATTTT.